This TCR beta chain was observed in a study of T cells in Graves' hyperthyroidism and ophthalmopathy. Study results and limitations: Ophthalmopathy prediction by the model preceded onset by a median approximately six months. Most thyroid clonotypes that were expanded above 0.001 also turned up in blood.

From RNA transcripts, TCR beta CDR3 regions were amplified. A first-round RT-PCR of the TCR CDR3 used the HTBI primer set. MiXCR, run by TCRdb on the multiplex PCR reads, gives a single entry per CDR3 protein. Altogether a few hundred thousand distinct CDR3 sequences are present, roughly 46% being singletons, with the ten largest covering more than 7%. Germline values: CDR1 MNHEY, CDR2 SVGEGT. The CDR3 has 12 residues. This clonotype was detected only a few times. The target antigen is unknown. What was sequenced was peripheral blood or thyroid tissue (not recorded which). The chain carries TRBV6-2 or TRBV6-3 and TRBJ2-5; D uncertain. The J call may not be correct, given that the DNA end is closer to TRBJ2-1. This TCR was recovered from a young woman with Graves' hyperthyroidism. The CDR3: CASSYSRNEQFF. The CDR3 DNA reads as TGTGCCAGCAGTTACTCGCGGAATGAGCAGTTCTTC.